This T cell receptor (beta chain) was recovered during a study of blood T cell repertoires in COVID-19. Per the study methods: Amplification of reference gene primers was used by the study to estimate nucleated cell counts. Sequencing used immunoSEQ multiplex PCR; TCRdb keeps in-frame clones, though not all of them. The DNA was the basis for D and trimming; V, J and clone size are from that table. The sample includes 330,000 or so clones, approximately 84% seen only once; the top ten take 2.5% to 3.5%. Deletions cut 1 base from V and 7 bases from J, with 11 bases between. CDR1 is SGHVS and CDR2 is FQNEAQ in the germline V gene. CDR3 length equals 14 residues. Donors in Cohort 3 who had recovered were those with two negative PCRs, healthcare professional clearance, or resolution of their symptoms.

The material sequenced was PBMCs or T cells enriched from blood (not recorded which). The chain carries TRBV7-8 and TRBJ1-5; TRBD1 is a possible D gene (5 bases). The source is a woman aged 25-40 years who had recovered from COVID-19. This chain's CDR3 is CASSLDGGEQPQHF. The CDR3 region has the DNA TGTGCCAGCAGCTTAGATGGAGGGGAGCAGCCCCAGCATTTT.